Presented here are 23 T cell receptor beta chains from one specimen sequenced in a study of T cell repertoires in cytomegalovirus infection. TCRdb reprocessed the reads via MiXCR and lists one record per CDR3 protein. Here the sample spans about 340,000 distinct CDR3 sequences, about 28% being singletons. Their recognized antigens are unknown. The source material was cultured PBMCs, sampled from culture after CMV antigen stimulation. These receptor sequences come from a human donor in good health (CMV status not recorded). Some clones in this sample may be carry-over from other donors' samples.

The CDR3 loop is CASSLFRTSGTTDTQYF. The CDR3 DNA follows: TGTGCCAGCAGTTTATTTCGGACTAGCGGGACCACAGATACGCAGTATTTT. The chain uses TRBV28 and TRBJ2-3, with 12 bases identical to TRBD2. This CDR3 is built from 17 residues. V was pared by 1 base and J by 2 bases, with 4 bases of the junction left unmatched. CDR1 is MDHEN, CDR2 SYDVKM, per germline.

This clonotype was counted only a few times. The chain combines TRBV7-6 with TRBJ2-5; 8 bases fit TRBD2. The ends lost 4 bases at V and 4 bases at J; junction bases unmatched: 8. CDR3 length: 15 amino acids. Germline V CDR1 and CDR2: SGHVS, FNYEAQ. As DNA, the CDR3 is TGTGCCAGCAGCTACGGGGGGGCGGCACGAGAGACCCAGTACTTC. Its translation is CASSYGGAARETQYF.

In its sample, this clonotype was seen a few times. The CDR3 bases are TGCGCCAGCAGCTCGGGACAGGCGCAAGAGACCCAGTACTTC. It translates to CASSSGQAQETQYF. The gene calls are TRBV5-1 and TRBJ2-5; 8 bases align to TRBD1. Germline V gene lookup returns CDR1 SGHRS and CDR2 YFSETQ. V shed 3 bases and J 2 bases; nucleotides not matched to a gene: 3. The CDR3 has 14 residues.

The chain combines TRBV6-2 or TRBV6-3 with TRBJ1-2; 8 bases map to TRBD1. Germline CDR1 and CDR2: MNHEY and SVGEGT. The CDR3 is made up of 14 amino acids. V shed 6 bases and J 5 bases; nucleotides not matched to a gene: 8. This chain's CDR3 is CASRTRGHGYGYTF. CDR3 DNA sequence: TGTGCCAGCAGAACCAGGGGGCACGGGTATGGCTACACCTTC.

Only a few counts were recorded for this clonotype. The chain employs TRBV5-8 and TRBJ1-2; D is uncertain. V was pared by 2 bases and J by 2 bases, with 16 bases between. Germline V gives CDR1 SGHTS, CDR2 YDEGEE. This CDR3 is 16 amino acids long. CDR3: CASSFLTAYSNYGYTF. The CDR3 DNA reads as TGTGCCAGCAGCTTTCTAACAGCCTATTCAAACTATGGCTACACCTTC.

In its sample, this clonotype was seen a few times. The chain has TRBV6-6 and TRBJ2-5; 7 bases fit TRBD1. Germline V gene data show CDR1 as MNHNY and CDR2 as SVGAGI (reference sequence). Germline trimming cut 2 bases from V and 4 bases from J; bases unmatched to any gene: 4. The CDR3 contains 14 residues. The CDR3 region is CASSYVRQGETQYF. The DNA for the CDR3 is TGTGCCAGCAGTTACGTTCGACAGGGAGAGACCCAGTACTTC.

The gene calls are TRBV7-9 and TRBJ2-7; D is undetermined. Germline lookup yields CDR1 SEHNR and CDR2 FQNEAQ (reference sequence). The CDR3 length is 13 residues. The V gene lost 1 base and the J gene lost 4 bases, with 8 bases spanning the gap. The DNA of the CDR3 is TGTGCCAGCAGCTTAGAAGCGCGATACGAGCAGTACTTC. The encoded protein is CASSLEARYEQYF.

The chain combines TRBV28 with TRBJ1-5; D may be TRBD1 (5 bases). The CDR3 spans 17 residues. Deletions cut 6 bases from V and 1 base from J, with 19 bases between. The germline CDR1 and CDR2 sequences are MDHEN and SYDVKM. In nucleotides, the CDR3 is TGTGCCAGCAGCGTCCCAAACAGGCTCTTGAGCAATCAGCCCCAGCATTTT. As protein: CASSVPNRLLSNQPQHF.

Only a few counts were recorded for this clonotype. The chain is built from TRBV12-3 or TRBV12-4 and TRBJ1-4, with 7 bases aligning to TRBD1. The CDR3 runs to 14 residues. J lost 5 bases, V lost 6 bases, and 6 bases had no gene match. CDR3 sequence: CASSGQASNEKLFF. The CDR3 DNA is TGTGCCAGCAGCGGACAGGCCTCCAATGAAAAACTGTTTTTT.

V usage is TRBV2 and J usage is TRBJ1-5, with D unresolved. This CDR3 is 13 amino acids long. Trimming pared 8 bases from V and 5 bases from J, leaving 13 bases between. CDR1 is SNHLY, CDR2 FYNNEI, per germline. In nucleotides, the CDR3 is TGTGCCAGCCTCCCAGACCTTCATCAGCCCCAGCATTTT. Translating gives CASLPDLHQPQHF.

This clonotype has just a few counts. The chain recombines TRBV11-3 with TRBJ2-2, with 8 bases lining up with TRBD2. With 5 bases clipped from V and 5 bases from J, the junction kept 7 bases outside the gene matches. Germline V lookup: CDR1 SGHNT, CDR2 YENEEA. The CDR3 is made up of 15 amino acids. CDR3 DNA: TGTGCCAGCAGCCACGGGGGGGCTGAGACCGGGGAGCTGTTTTTT. It translates to CASSHGGAETGELFF.

This clonotype was counted between two and nine times. The chain combines TRBV7-9 with TRBJ1-1; a possible D gene is TRBD1 (6 bases). Trimming took off 6 bases at V and 5 bases at J, with 16 bases between the two ends. Germline assignment: CDR1 SEHNR and CDR2 FQNEAQ (reference sequence). The CDR3 sequence is 14 residues long. In DNA, the CDR3 is TGTGCCAGCAGTGAACAGGGAGTTCCAACTGAAGCTTTCTTT. Amino acid sequence: CASSEQGVPTEAFF.

This chain joins TRBV14 and TRBJ2-7; D might be TRBD1 (5 bases). Germline V gene sequence: CDR1 SGHDN, CDR2 FVKESK. Trimming cost V 4 bases and J 4 bases, with 14 bases left between them. CDR3 length: 14 amino acids. The CDR3 protein is CASSRTGIRYEQYF. In DNA form, the CDR3 reads TGTGCCAGCAGCCGCACAGGAATTCGGTACGAGCAGTACTTC.

The V and J genes are TRBV5-4 and TRBJ1-1, with D perhaps matching TRBD1 (6 bases). The V end was cut by 0 bases, the J end by 8 bases, with 11 bases between. Germline CDR1 and CDR2: SGHNT and YYREEE (reference sequence). CDR3 size: 13 residues. For the CDR3, the DNA is TGTGCCAGCAGCTTGGTCCAGGGGACAGAAGCTTTCTTT. Translated: CASSLVQGTEAFF.

This clonotype was counted once. The chain links TRBV2 to TRBJ2-6, with a possible D match to TRBD1 (5 bases). The CDR3 is 17 residues long. Trimming cost V 10 bases and J 0 bases, with 19 bases left between them. Germline V gives CDR1 SNHLY, CDR2 FYNNEI. CDR3 nucleotide sequence: TGTGCCACCAGGAGTAGGGGTTGGGCCTCTGGGGCCAACGTCCTGACTTTC. This encodes CATRSRGWASGANVLTF.

The CDR3 loop is CASSLDPSNTEAFF. The CDR3 coding sequence is TGTGCCAGCAGTTTAGACCCTTCGAACACTGAAGCTTTCTTT. The chain employs TRBV12-3 or TRBV12-4 and TRBJ1-1; D remains ambiguous. CDR3 size: 14 residues. V gave up 1 base and J gave up 1 base, with 7 bases separating them.

The chain has TRBV7-6 and TRBJ1-1; 7 bases fit TRBD1. The CDR3 is made up of 13 amino acids. Trimming cost V 4 bases and J 4 bases; bases outside gene matches: 3. Germline loops: CDR1 SGHVS, CDR2 FNYEAQ. CDR3 region: CASSSGQSTEAFF. The CDR3 DNA is TGTGCCAGCAGCTCGGGACAGTCCACTGAAGCTTTCTTT.

In this sample, this clonotype turned up a few times. V usage is TRBV6-1 and J usage is TRBJ1-2; a weak D match, TRBD1 (5 bases). The CDR3 totals 14 residues. V dropped 7 bases and J dropped 6 bases, with 18 bases sitting between them. Germline V gene sequence: CDR1 MNHNS, CDR2 SASEGT. CDR3 protein: CASNHLAGPHGYTF. The CDR3 DNA reads TGTGCCAGCAACCACCTAGCGGGGCCACATGGCTACACCTTC.

The table lists this clonotype with many counts. The V gene is TRBV6-1, the J gene TRBJ2-5, with D possibly TRBD2 on 6 matching bases. CDR3 length: 17 amino acids. Germline V gene lookup returns CDR1 MNHNS and CDR2 SASEGT. V was shortened by 2 bases and J by 2 bases, with 18 bases between the two germline ends. The CDR3 protein is CASSESIRSGVQETQYF. CDR3 DNA sequence: TGTGCCAGCAGTGAATCTATCCGTAGCGGTGTTCAAGAGACCCAGTACTTC.

This clonotype was counted a few times. The genes are TRBV27 and TRBJ2-2; no reliable D call. V lost 3 bases to trimming and J lost 6 bases, with 8 bases between them. The V gene's germline CDR1 is MNHEY and CDR2 SMNVEV (reference sequence). This CDR3 spans 13 amino acids. The CDR3 reads CASSLEFSGELFF. The CDR3 coding sequence is TGTGCCAGCAGTTTGGAGTTTTCCGGGGAGCTGTTTTTT.

V is TRBV5-6 and J is TRBJ1-2, with D unclear. The CDR3 has 13 amino acids. Germline V gene lookup returns CDR1 SGHDT and CDR2 YYEEEE. V lost 9 bases and J 3 bases, leaving 15 bases between the germline ends. The CDR3 spells CATYGPRHYGYTF. CDR3 DNA sequence: TGTGCCACTTACGGCCCTCGACACTATGGCTACACCTTC. Based on the CDR3 plus reference TRBV5-6 and TRBJ1-2, the full variable domain is DAGVTQSPTHLIKTRGQQVTLRCSPKSGHDTVSWYQQALGQGPQFIFQYYEEEERQRGNFPDRFSGHQFPNYSSELNVNALLLGDSALYLCATYGPRHYGYTFGSGTRLTVV.

This clonotype was seen only a few times. The chain joins TRBV2 to TRBJ2-6; 7 bases are shared with TRBD1. CDR1 and CDR2 from the germline V gene are SNHLY and FYNNEI. The ends lost 4 bases at V and 4 bases at J; junction bases unmatched: 4. The CDR3 length is 15 residues. The CDR3 is CASSVQGKGANVLTF. DNA for the CDR3: TGTGCCAGCAGTGTACAGGGGAAAGGGGCCAACGTCCTGACTTTC.

There are a few counts of this clonotype. DNA for the CDR3: TGTGCCAGTAGTCCCTCCTCGGCAGGGGGGAATTCACCCCTCCACTTT. Its protein is CASSPSSAGGNSPLHF. This rearrangement joins TRBV19 to TRBJ1-6; 7 bases map to TRBD1. V lost 5 bases to trimming and J lost 7 bases; unmatched junction nucleotides: 11. CDR1 and CDR2 (germline): LNHDA, SQIVND (reference sequence). The CDR3 length is 16 residues.